This is a list of T cell receptor beta chains from one sample in a study of CD8+CD57+ T cells in acquired aplastic anemia. In TCRdb, the reads were re-called with MiXCR into one record per CDR3 protein. Counted here are under 200,000 distinct CDR3 sequences, approximately 48% occurring once; the ten biggest clones make up over 7.5%. Material: sorted CD4+, CD8+, or CD8+CD57+ T cells (not recorded which) from PBMCs. All receptors derive from a human donor with aplastic anemia. Each CDR3 is given with its conserved first and last residue.

V	J	CDR3
TRBV15	TRBJ2-1	CATSRGVSGAWYDEQFF
TRBV10-3	TRBJ1-1	CAIGREEHTEAFF
TRBV19	TRBJ1-2	CASNREEGYGYTF
TRBV24-1	TRBJ2-7	CATSAGQGDYEQYF
TRBV7-2	TRBJ2-7	CASSATSGVMVSYEQYF
TRBV10-3	TRBJ2-1	CASSLPPGEQFF
TRBV7-8	TRBJ1-5	CASSLDRVKPQHF
TRBV10-3	TRBJ2-7	CAISESRSVPVGEQYF
TRBV24-1	TRBJ2-3	CATSDLTSRQYF
TRBV20-1	TRBJ2-3	CSAILRTSGGTDTQYF
TRBV29-1	TRBJ2-3	CSFSGTPTDTQYF
TRBV7-7	TRBJ2-5	CASSLRTSETQYF
TRBV29-1	TRBJ1-1	CSVSQTGATEAFF
TRBV4-1	TRBJ2-4	CASSPSGQGQSIQYF
TRBV7-2	TRBJ1-2	CASSLDRDDGYTF
TRBV29-1	TRBJ1-1	CSVVGQFVTEAFF
TRBV5-4	TRBJ2-7	CASSLGGSYSYEQYF
TRBV5-1	TRBJ2-7	CASSPGKVVYEQYF
TRBV19	TRBJ1-2	CASSIPPTNYGYTF
TRBV29-1	TRBJ2-5	CSVDPGTGVEETQYF
TRBV11-2	TRBJ2-3	CASSKGTSGARDTQYF
TRBV5-4	TRBJ2-3	CASSSGLAVYLVGDTQYF
TRBV7-2	TRBJ1-5	CASSLEGLGQPQHF
TRBV19	TRBJ2-1	CASSPWDRGANEQFF
TRBV24-1	TRBJ2-5	CATSGPGQSFWGETQYF
TRBV29-1	TRBJ2-1	CSAVGDLATGGARNEQFF
TRBV29-1	TRBJ2-3	CSTGPLKIDTQYF
TRBV19	TRBJ2-7	CASSMGIRVYGEQYF
TRBV20-1	TRBJ1-1	CSAQDTPGTEAFF
TRBV29-1	TRBJ2-2	CSVGGGSGTGELFF
TRBV15	TRBJ2-3	CATSRGTATDTQYF
TRBV25-1	TRBJ1-2	CASSPLTGGHYGYTF
TRBV18	TRBJ2-1	CASSPGTSGNNEQFF
TRBV10-3	TRBJ1-2	CAIRRVEEPYGYTF
TRBV10-2	TRBJ2-3	CASSVAGYTDTQYF
TRBV5-1	TRBJ1-2	CASSPGAVNYGYTF
TRBV11-1	TRBJ2-1	CASSLPFRTSGIRDEQFF
TRBV14	TRBJ2-7	CASSQQVYEQYF
TRBV11-2	TRBJ2-3	CASSLGRAGRTDTQYF
TRBV29-1	TRBJ1-1	CSVDPGQGDTEAFF
TRBV29-1	TRBJ2-6	CSVDRGSGANVLTF
TRBV20-1	TRBJ1-3	CSATSSGSGRNTIYF
TRBV10-3	TRBJ2-1	CAISESAGAYLSSYNEQFF
TRBV20-1	TRBJ1-5	CSARDEYSNQPQHF
TRBV15	TRBJ1-2	CATSRDYRDGYTF
TRBV7-2	TRBJ2-1	CASSLPNYNEQFF
TRBV29-1	TRBJ1-1	CSFRIRMSDTEAFF
TRBV7-3	TRBJ2-7	CASSSQGVGYEQYF
TRBV19	TRBJ2-7	CASSIGDGRSYEQYF
TRBV20-1	TRBJ2-3	CSASPLAGVKDTQYF
TRBV20-1	TRBJ2-3	CSASKGAGGPGDTQYF
TRBV6-5	-	CASSYGQGKLFF
TRBV5-1	TRBJ1-6	CASSLRGGNSPLHF
TRBV7-2	TRBJ2-5	CASSLNRVGETQYF